A single sample is the source of the 14 T cell receptor beta chains below, sequenced in a study of technical replicates of blood from a handful of donors. Clones were sequenced by immunoSEQ multiplex PCR, and TCRdb holds only the in-frame ones, with some missing. The sample gives roughly 80,000 clones, just over 95% of which show up once; around 0.2% is in the top ten. Input material: T cells isolated from PBMCs. The receptors were sampled from a human donor in good health.

The gene calls are TRBV5-8 and TRBJ2-7, with D possibly TRBD1 on 5 matching bases. V lost 2 bases to trimming and J lost 1 base, with 10 bases between them. CDR3 length equals 14 residues. In germline, CDR1 is SGHTS, CDR2 YDEGEE. The CDR3 sequence: CASSFEGASYEQYF. The CDR3 nucleotides are TGTGCCAGCAGCTTCGAAGGGGCGTCCTACGAGCAGTACTTC.

V and J are TRBV7-9 and TRBJ2-5, with 8 nucleotides matching TRBD1. After removal of 2 bases from V and 5 bases from J, the junction contained 7 bases not matched to a gene. Germline CDR1 and CDR2: SEHNR and FQNEAQ (reference sequence). There are 15 residues in the CDR3. The CDR3 DNA reads TGTGCCAGCAGCTTAAACGGAGACAGGGGCGAGACCCAGTACTTC. Translation gives CASSLNGDRGETQYF.

For this clone: Other DNA variants within this sample encode the same CDR3. The rearrangement uses TRBV28 and TRBJ2-7; unclear D gene. The CDR3 contains 11 residues. Germline V lookup: CDR1 MDHEN, CDR2 SYDVKM. V lost 5 bases and J 4 bases, leaving 6 bases between the germline ends. CDR3 amino acids: CASSPGYEQYF. CDR3 in DNA: TGTGCCAGCAGTCCCGGTTACGAGCAGTACTTC.

This clone appeared a few times. The chain couples TRBV2 to TRBJ2-1; 8 bases align to TRBD1. The V gene's germline CDR1 is SNHLY and CDR2 FYNNEI. V lost 4 bases and J lost 2; bases outside the gene matches: 4. The CDR3 contains 15 residues. The CDR3: CASSAGQATYNEQFF. The CDR3 DNA reads as TGTGCCAGCAGTGCGGGACAGGCAACCTACAATGAGCAGTTCTTC.

V usage is TRBV7-9 and J usage is TRBJ2-1; 10 bases line up with TRBD1. Trimming cost V 5 bases and J 0 bases; bases outside gene matches: 4. Germline V gene data show CDR1 as SEHNR and CDR2 as FQNEAQ (reference sequence). The CDR3 covers 16 residues. CDR3 loop: CASSPGQGVSYNEQFF. The CDR3 DNA reads as TGTGCCAGCAGCCCAGGACAGGGGGTCTCCTACAATGAGCAGTTCTTC. Full variable domain (remainder filled in from reference TRBV7-9 and TRBJ2-1): DTGVSQNPRHKITKRGQNVTFRCDPISEHNRLYWYRQTLGQGPEFLTYFQNEAQLEKSRLLSDRFSAERPKGSFSTLEIQRTEQGDSAMYLCASSPGQGVSYNEQFFGPGTRLTVL.

The chain has TRBV5-8 and TRBJ2-1, with TRBD2 as a possible D gene (5 bases). V was clipped by 1 base and J by 9 bases, with 17 bases between them. Germline-derived CDR1 and CDR2 are SGHTS and YDEGEE. This CDR3 spans 15 amino acids. The CDR3 region is CASSLLETITAEQFF. As DNA, the CDR3 is TGTGCCAGCAGCTTGCTGGAGACTATAACAGCTGAGCAGTTCTTC.

This clone was seen only once. V and J are TRBV18 and TRBJ1-1; 9 bases align to TRBD1. V shed 3 bases and J 8 bases; nucleotides not matched to a gene: 1. The CDR3 loop spans 12 amino acids. Per germline, CDR1 KGHSH and CDR2 LQKENI. The CDR3 DNA reads TGTGCCAGCTCACCCGGGACAGGGGAAGCTTTCTTT. Translation gives CASSPGTGEAFF. The full variable domain, its missing parts supplied by reference TRBV18 and TRBJ1-1, is NAGVMQNPRHLVRRRGQEARLRCSPMKGHSHVYWYRQLPEEGLKFMVYLQKENIIDESGMPKERFSAEFPKEGPSILRIQQVVRGDSAAYFCASSPGTGEAFFGQGTRLTVV.

The V and J genes are TRBV5-1 and TRBJ1-4; a possible D gene is TRBD1 (5 bases). This CDR3 spans 13 amino acids. Germline assignment: CDR1 SGHRS and CDR2 YFSETQ. The V end lost 4 bases, the J end lost 3 bases, and 7 bases lay between the germline ends. CDR3 protein: CASSQGPNEKLFF. CDR3 in DNA: TGCGCCAGCAGCCAGGGCCCTAATGAAAAACTGTTTTTT.

The chain employs TRBV7-9 and TRBJ2-7, with 8 bases fitting TRBD1. The CDR3 totals 14 residues. The V gene end was trimmed by 5 bases and the J gene end by 1 base; junction bases not matched to a gene: 4. CDR1 SEHNR and CDR2 FQNEAQ come from the germline V gene (reference sequence). CDR3: CASSRTGRSYEQYF. In DNA form, the CDR3 reads TGTGCCAGCAGCAGGACAGGGAGATCCTACGAGCAGTACTTC.

The gene calls are TRBV27 and TRBJ2-7; 7 nucleotides match TRBD2. Germline CDR1 MNHEY, CDR2 SMNVEV (reference sequence). V dropped 5 bases and J dropped 6; count of bases not matched to a gene: 10. CDR3 length: 14 amino acids. CDR3 in DNA: TGTGCCAGCAGTCCCCAGCGGGATTACGGCGAGCAGTACTTC. Protein sequence: CASSPQRDYGEQYF.

CDR3 bases: TGTGCCAGCAGTTTAGGGCGCAGGGGGCGTCGAACTAATGAAAAACTGTTTTTT. Translating gives CASSLGRRGRRTNEKLFF. The J gene is TRBJ1-4, the V gene TRBV27; 8 positions agree with TRBD1. Per germline, CDR1 MNHEY and CDR2 SMNVEV (reference sequence). The junction had 9 bases not matched to a gene; V was cut back by 2 bases and J by 1 base. CDR3 length equals 18 residues. Complete variable domain (other parts from reference TRBV27 and TRBJ1-4): EAQVTQNPRYLITVTGKKLTVTCSQNMNHEYMSWYRQDPGLGLRQIYYSMNVEVTDKGDVPEGYKVSRKEKRNFPLILESPSPNQTSLYFCASSLGRRGRRTNEKLFFGSGTQLSVL.

V and J are TRBV7-2 and TRBJ1-3; TRBD1 agrees at 10 bases. Germline lookup yields CDR1 SGHTA and CDR2 FQGNSA. The CDR3 has 17 amino acids. V was clipped by 1 base and J by 0 bases; unmatched bases: 3. The CDR3 coding sequence is TGTGCCAGCAGCTTAGGGACAGGGGGACTCTCTGGAAACACCATATATTTT. Its protein is CASSLGTGGLSGNTIYF.

V is TRBV7-9 and J is TRBJ2-1; 10 bases align to TRBD1. V lost 5 bases and J lost 2; bases outside the gene matches: 6. The CDR3 sequence is 16 residues long. In germline, CDR1 is SEHNR, CDR2 FQNEAQ (reference sequence). The CDR3 DNA sequence: TGTGCCAGCAGCCCTTGGACAGGGGGGGCCTACAATGAGCAGTTCTTC. Its protein product is CASSPWTGGAYNEQFF.

J is TRBJ2-7 and V is TRBV4-1; 7 nucleotides line up with TRBD1. This CDR3 comprises 17 residues. Per the germline V gene, CDR1 is MGHRA and CDR2 is YSYEKL. V lost 3 bases and J lost 1; bases outside the gene matches: 12. CDR3 DNA: TGCGCCAGCAGCCAGGAAGACCCCGGGACAGTTTCCTACGAGCAGTACTTC. Amino acid sequence: CASSQEDPGTVSYEQYF.